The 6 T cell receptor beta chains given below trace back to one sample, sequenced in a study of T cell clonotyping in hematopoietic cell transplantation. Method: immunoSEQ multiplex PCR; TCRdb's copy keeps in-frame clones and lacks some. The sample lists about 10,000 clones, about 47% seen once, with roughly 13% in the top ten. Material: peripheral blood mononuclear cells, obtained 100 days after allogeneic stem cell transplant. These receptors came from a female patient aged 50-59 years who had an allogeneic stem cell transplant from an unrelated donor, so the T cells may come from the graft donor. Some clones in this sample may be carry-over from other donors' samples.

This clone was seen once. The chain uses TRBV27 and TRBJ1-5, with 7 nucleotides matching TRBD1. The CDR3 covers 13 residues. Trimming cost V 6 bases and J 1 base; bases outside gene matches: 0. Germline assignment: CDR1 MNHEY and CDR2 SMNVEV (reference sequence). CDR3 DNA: TGTGCCAGCAGGGACAGGAGCAATCAGCCCCAGCATTTT. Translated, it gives CASRDRSNQPQHF.

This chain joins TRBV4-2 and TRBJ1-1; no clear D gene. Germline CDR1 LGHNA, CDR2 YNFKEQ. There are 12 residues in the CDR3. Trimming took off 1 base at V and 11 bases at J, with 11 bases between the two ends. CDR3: CASSQAGIMAFF. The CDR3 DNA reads TGTGCCAGCAGCCAAGCGGGCATAATGGCTTTCTTT.

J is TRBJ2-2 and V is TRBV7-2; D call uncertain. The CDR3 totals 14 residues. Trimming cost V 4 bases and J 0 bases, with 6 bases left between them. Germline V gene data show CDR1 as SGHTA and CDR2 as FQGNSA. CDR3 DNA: TGTGCCAGCAGCTCCACGACGAACACCGGGGAGCTGTTTTTT. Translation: CASSSTTNTGELFF.

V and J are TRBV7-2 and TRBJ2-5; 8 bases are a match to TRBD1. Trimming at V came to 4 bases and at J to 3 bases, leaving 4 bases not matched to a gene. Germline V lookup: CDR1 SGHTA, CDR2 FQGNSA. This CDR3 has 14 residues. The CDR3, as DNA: TGTGCCAGCAGCTCGGGACAGGTGAAAGAGACCCAGTACTTC. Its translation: CASSSGQVKETQYF.

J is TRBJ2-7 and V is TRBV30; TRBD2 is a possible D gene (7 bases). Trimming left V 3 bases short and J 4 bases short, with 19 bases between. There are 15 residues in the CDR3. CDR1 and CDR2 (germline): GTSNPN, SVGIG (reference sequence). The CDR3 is CAWRPGEGVGYEQYF. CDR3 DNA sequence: TGTGCCTGGAGGCCCGGGGAGGGGGTAGGATACGAGCAGTACTTC.

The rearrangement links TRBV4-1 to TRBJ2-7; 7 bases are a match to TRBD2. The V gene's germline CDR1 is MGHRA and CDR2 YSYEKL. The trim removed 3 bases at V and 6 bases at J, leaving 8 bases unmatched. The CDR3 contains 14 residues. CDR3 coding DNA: TGCGCCAGCAGCCAGGTCTCGCGGGGGAGCGAGCAGTACTTC. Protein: CASSQVSRGSEQYF.